Below are 3 T cell receptor beta chains sequenced from a single sample in a study of blood T cell repertoires in COVID-19. The assay was immunoSEQ multiplex PCR, and TCRdb's table has in-frame clones only and misses some. This sample has around 430,000 clones; more than 70% occur once, and the top ten carry approximately 12%. Sequencing was performed on peripheral blood. Every receptor here comes from a woman in her forties or fifties with COVID-19, enrolled during active disease.

The chain combines TRBV6-2 or TRBV6-3 with TRBJ1-1, with D possibly TRBD1 on 6 matching bases. CDR3 length: 18 amino acids. Germline V gives CDR1 MNHEY, CDR2 SVGEGT. Deletions cut 2 bases from V and 1 base from J, with 20 bases between. In DNA, the CDR3 is TGTGCCAGCAGTTACGAACCACAGGGACCCCATACGAACACTGAAGCTTTCTTT. As protein: CASSYEPQGPHTNTEAFF.

The chain is built from TRBV13 and TRBJ2-5; D is undetermined. Trimming took off 1 base at V and 4 bases at J, with 16 bases between the two ends. Per the germline V gene, CDR1 is PRHDT and CDR2 is FYEKMQ (reference sequence). CDR3 size: 16 residues. The CDR3 reads CASSLAEAAERETQYF. CDR3 DNA: TGTGCCAGCAGCTTAGCAGAGGCCGCTGAGAGAGAGACCCAGTACTTC.

The chain employs TRBV9 and TRBJ2-3; 8 bases map to TRBD2. J gave up 2 bases and V 3 bases, and 2 bases lay outside the gene matches. The V gene's germline CDR1 is SGDLS and CDR2 YYNGEE. The CDR3 consists of 14 residues. CDR3 region: CASSAGGYTDTQYF. The CDR3 coding sequence is TGTGCCAGCAGCGCGGGGGGGTACACAGATACGCAGTATTTT.